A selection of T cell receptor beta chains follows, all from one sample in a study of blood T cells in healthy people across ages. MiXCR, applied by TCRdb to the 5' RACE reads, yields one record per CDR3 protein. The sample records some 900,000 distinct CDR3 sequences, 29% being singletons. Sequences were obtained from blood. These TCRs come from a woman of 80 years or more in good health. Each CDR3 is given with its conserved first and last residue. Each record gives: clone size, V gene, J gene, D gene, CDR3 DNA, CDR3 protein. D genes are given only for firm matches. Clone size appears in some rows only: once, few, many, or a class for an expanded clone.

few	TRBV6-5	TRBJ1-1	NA	TGTGCCAGCAGTTACTCCAGGAGGGGGGTAGAAGCTTTCTTT	CASSYSRRGVEAFF
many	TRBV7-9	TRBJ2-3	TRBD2	TGTGCCAGCAGCCAGAGCGGGGGCAAACAGGGTACGCAGTATTTT	CASSQSGGKQGTQYF
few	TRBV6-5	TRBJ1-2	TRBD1	TGTGCCAGCAGCCCGGGGGGACAGGAGACTTATGGCTACACCTTC	CASSPGGQETYGYTF
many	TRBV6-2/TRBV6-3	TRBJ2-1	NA	TGTGCCAGCAGTTCCACTATTGGGGGGGCTTCCTACAATGAGCAGTTCTTC	CASSSTIGGASYNEQFF
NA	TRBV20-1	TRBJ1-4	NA	TGCAGTGCCGTCACCAGAGGCCGAGAAAAACTGTTTTTT	CSAVTRGREKLFF
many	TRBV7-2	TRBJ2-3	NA	TGTGCCAGCAGCTTAGTGATGACTGGGACAGATACGCAGTATTTT	CASSLVMTGTDTQYF
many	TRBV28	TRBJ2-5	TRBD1	TGTGCCAGCAGCCTAGGACAGGGGTGGGCAGAGACCCAGTACTTC	CASSLGQGWAETQYF
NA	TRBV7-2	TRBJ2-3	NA	TGTGCCAGCAGGCCCAGGGGCACAGATACGCAGTATTTT	CASRPRGTDTQYF
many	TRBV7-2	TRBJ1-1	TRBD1	TGTGCCAGCAGCTTAGTTGTCGGGACAGGGGTTACGTTCCCTGAAGCTTTCTTT	CASSLVVGTGVTFPEAFF
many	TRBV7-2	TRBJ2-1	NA	TGTGCCAGCAGCTTAGGGGGGGGCCCTAACAATGAGCAGTTCTTC	CASSLGGGPNNEQFF
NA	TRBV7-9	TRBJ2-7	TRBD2	TGTGCCAGCAACCTAGCGGGAGGGCCTGACGAGCAGTACTTC	CASNLAGGPDEQYF
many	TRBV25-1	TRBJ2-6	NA	TGTGCCAGCAGTGATCGGAAAGAGTTTGGACCTGGGGCCAACGTCCTGACTTTC	CASSDRKEFGPGANVLTF
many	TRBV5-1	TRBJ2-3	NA	TGCGCCAGCAGCCACACCACAGATACGCAGTATTTT	CASSHTTDTQYF
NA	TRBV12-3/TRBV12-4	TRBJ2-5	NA	TGTGCCAGCACTCTGGGACCGCCCCAAGAGACCCAGTACTTC	CASTLGPPQETQYF
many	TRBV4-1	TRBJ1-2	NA	TGCGCCAGCAGCCCCGGATCGTCCGCTAACTATGGCTACACCTTC	CASSPGSSANYGYTF